Each of the 15 T cell receptor beta chains below was sequenced from the same sample in a study of regulatory T cells in long-lasting Graves disease. The time point is: persistent/refractory GD, antithyroid drugs over 5 years with positive TRAb. After RNA was extracted from PBMCs, the TCR library was made from it. Libraries of TCR beta came from iRepertoire HTBI primers plus Arm-PCR of CDR3 regions. TCRdb reprocessed the multiplex PCR reads with MiXCR, giving one entry per CDR3 protein. The sample shows approximately 350,000 distinct CDR3 sequences, roughly 23% of them seen only once. The sequences come from peripheral blood mononuclear cells (PBMCs), collected when the disease was refractory, from a patient treated with antithyroid drugs. These receptors were obtained from a woman aged 40 to 50 with Graves disease.

This clonotype was detected ten times or more. CDR3 amino acids: CASSLSGTPLHF. CDR3 DNA: TGTGCCAGCAGTTTATCTGGGACGCCCCTCCACTTT. The chain combines TRBV28 with TRBJ1-6, with a weak D call TRBD1 (5 bases). The CDR3 is 12 residues long. V was pared by 1 base and J by 13 bases, with 8 bases between. Germline V gene sequence: CDR1 MDHEN, CDR2 SYDVKM.

On this clonotype itself: Compared with germline, one end of the junction differs, possibly owing to a read error. The CDR3 loop is CASSLRSENTIYF. CDR3 coding DNA: TGTGCCAGCAGCTTAAGGTCTGAAAACACCATATATTTT. V and J are TRBV7-8 and TRBJ1-3; no clear D gene. Germline V lookup: CDR1 SGHVS, CDR2 FQNEAQ. The CDR3 is 13 residues long.

The chain is built from TRBV20-1 and TRBJ1-5, with D unclear. This CDR3 comprises 13 residues. Trimming cost V 5 bases and J 8 bases, with 16 bases left between them. Germline values: CDR1 DFQATT, CDR2 SNEGSKA (reference sequence). The DNA for the CDR3 is TGCAGTGCTCTCCTCGGTACGCTAAAGCCCCAGCATTTT. Its protein is CSALLGTLKPQHF.

This clonotype was picked up many times. This rearrangement joins TRBV24-1 to TRBJ2-5; TRBD2 matches at 7 bases. Germline assignment: CDR1 KGHDR and CDR2 SFDVKD. The CDR3 is 16 amino acids. V lost 3 bases to trimming and J lost 4 bases; unmatched junction nucleotides: 10. The CDR3 spells CATSDSRLAGVETQYF. The CDR3 DNA is TGTGCCACCAGTGATAGCCGTTTGGCGGGAGTAGAGACCCAGTACTTC.

This clonotype has ten or more counts. This sequence joins TRBV28 and TRBJ1-4, with TRBD1 identical over 8 bases. The CDR3 covers 14 residues. The V gene's germline CDR1 is MDHEN and CDR2 SYDVKM. J lost 5 bases, V lost 4 bases, and 3 bases had no gene match. The DNA of the CDR3 is TGTGCCAGCAGTTCCCGGACAGGGAATGAAAAACTGTTTTTT. It specifies CASSSRTGNEKLFF.

This clonotype appeared a few times. The chain is built from TRBV2 and TRBJ1-3; no reliable D call. Between the trimmed V and J ends, which lost 3 bases and 5 bases, there was a span of 8 bases. The CDR3 is 13 residues long. CDR1 is SNHLY and CDR2 is FYNNEI in the germline V gene. In DNA form, the CDR3 reads TGTGCCAGCAGTGAGAACCCAAGAAACACCATATATTTT. The encoded protein is CASSENPRNTIYF.

This clonotype was recorded many times. The chain carries TRBV19 and TRBJ1-1; no reliable D call. This CDR3 is 14 amino acids long. The ends were cut back, 0 bases at V and 1 base at J, with 6 bases in the middle. Germline V gene lookup returns CDR1 LNHDA and CDR2 SQIVND (reference sequence). CDR3 region: CASSIERTNTEAFF. As DNA, the CDR3 is TGTGCCAGTAGTATAGAACGCACGAACACTGAAGCTTTCTTT.

The chain couples TRBV7-9 to TRBJ1-6; unclear D gene. This CDR3 is 14 amino acids long. The V gene lost 1 base and the J gene lost 7 bases, with 8 bases spanning the gap. The germline V gene has CDR1 SEHNR and CDR2 FQNEAQ (reference sequence). CDR3 sequence: CASSLGHVNSPLHF. CDR3 coding DNA: TGTGCCAGCAGCTTAGGTCACGTAAATTCACCCCTCCACTTT.

The J gene is TRBJ2-3, the V gene TRBV3-1, with 9 bases matching TRBD2. Germline V CDR1 and CDR2: LGHDT, YNNKEL (reference sequence). The CDR3 extends over 14 amino acids. V shed 4 bases and J 1 base; nucleotides not matched to a gene: 0. CDR3 DNA: TGTGCCAGCAGCCGGACTAGCGGCACAGATACGCAGTATTTT. Its translation is CASSRTSGTDTQYF.

Many counts were recorded for this clonotype. This sequence joins TRBV27 and TRBJ1-2; TRBD1 matches 11 bases. J was trimmed by 6 bases and V by 5 bases; bases with no gene match: 5. CDR3 length equals 14 residues. Germline V gives CDR1 MNHEY, CDR2 SMNVEV (reference sequence). CDR3 nucleotides: TGTGCCAGCAGTCACCCGGGACAGGGGGATGGCTACACCTTC. The encoded protein is CASSHPGQGDGYTF.

The chain combines TRBV30 with TRBJ2-2, with D unresolved. Trimming pared 7 bases from V and 6 bases from J, leaving 12 bases between. The CDR3 length is 12 residues. Germline values: CDR1 GTSNPN, CDR2 SVGIG (reference sequence). CDR3 region: CASRLFSGELFF. CDR3 in DNA: TGTGCCTCTCGACTCTTCTCCGGGGAGCTGTTTTTT.

The sample holds many counts of this clonotype. The genes are TRBV12-3 or TRBV12-4 and TRBJ1-1, with D unclear. The CDR3 length is 14 residues. Trimming took 7 bases from V and 9 from J, leaving 21 bases between them. The CDR3 region has the DNA TGTGCCAGCACCATCACAGCCCGGGCCCCTCAAGCTTTCTTT. Its translation: CASTITARAPQAFF.

This clonotype occurred many times. The V and J genes are TRBV28 and TRBJ1-6; unclear D gene. The CDR3 has 15 amino acids. Between the trimmed V and J ends, which lost 4 bases and 10 bases, there was a span of 17 bases. CDR1 MDHEN and CDR2 SYDVKM come from the germline V gene. The CDR3 spells CASSSSGQVGSPLHF. The CDR3 DNA is TGTGCCAGCAGTTCTTCCGGGCAAGTGGGGTCACCCCTCCACTTT.

This clonotype has a count of ten or more. The rearrangement links TRBV27 to TRBJ2-7, with D unresolved. V lost 6 bases and J 2 bases, leaving 14 bases between the germline ends. The CDR3 extends over 14 amino acids. CDR1 is MNHEY, CDR2 SMNVEV, per germline (reference sequence). The chain's CDR3 is CASSVDGPTYEQYF. The CDR3 DNA is TGTGCCAGCAGCGTTGACGGGCCGACCTACGAGCAGTACTTC.

This clonotype appeared a few times. Here the CDR3 omits its conserved ending phenylalanine or tryptophan, so a read error is the likely source. V gene TRBV6-6 combines with J gene TRBJ2-7; the D is unclear. CDR1 and CDR2 from the germline V gene are MNHNY and SVGAGI (reference sequence). This CDR3 has 13 residues. Trimming stripped 0 bases from V and 0 bases from J, with 3 bases between. CDR3 coding DNA: TGTGCCAGCAGTTACTCGGACTCCTACGAGCAGTACCTC. Its translation: CASSYSDSYEQYL.